Listed below are T cell receptor beta chains from one sample, sequenced in a study of blood T cell repertoires in COVID-19. Generated by immunoSEQ multiplex PCR, the TCRdb table keeps only in-frame clones and is missing some. The sample has around 100,000 clones; roughly 83% are singletons. Sequencing was carried out using peripheral blood. These receptors came from a woman between 55 and 75 years old with acute or convalescent COVID-19. The CDR3 runs from the conserved cysteine through the conserved F or W. A D gene is named only where the DNA matches it firmly. Rows give clone size only sometimes, using once, few, many, or a class for an expanded clone.

size	V	D	J	CDR3	DNA
.	TRBV5-1	TRBD2	TRBJ2-1	CASSLGTSGGMANEQFF	TGCGCCAGCAGCTTGGGTACTAGCGGGGGCATGGCGAATGAGCAGTTCTTC
.	TRBV5-1	.	TRBJ2-2	CASSLSGQNTGELFF	TGCGCCAGCAGCTTATCGGGACAAAACACCGGGGAGCTGTTTTTT
.	TRBV9	TRBD1	TRBJ1-6	CASSGEAGTDNSPLHF	TGTGCCAGCAGCGGGGAGGCCGGGACAGATAATTCACCCCTCCACTTT
.	TRBV6-2/TRBV6-3	.	TRBJ1-1	CASSYSVGATEAFF	TGTGCCAGCAGTTATTCGGTCGGAGCCACTGAAGCTTTCTTT
.	TRBV9	.	TRBJ1-1	CASSAWPRNAEAFF	TGTGCCAGCAGCGCATGGCCTAGGAACGCTGAAGCTTTCTTT
.	TRBV24-1	TRBD2	TRBJ2-3	CATSDFKRGGTDTQYF	TGTGCCACCAGTGATTTTAAGCGGGGTGGCACAGATACGCAGTATTTT
.	TRBV10-1	TRBD1	TRBJ1-2	CASSESWTGGYTF	TGCGCCAGCAGTGAGTCTTGGACAGGTGGCTACACCTTC
.	TRBV6-5	.	TRBJ2-7	CASRATVSYEQYF	TGTGCCAGCAGAGCGACGGTCTCCTACGAGCAGTACTTC
.	TRBV19	.	TRBJ1-1	CASSVPGMNTEAFF	TGTGCCAGTAGTGTACCGGGGATGAACACTGAAGCTTTCTTT
.	TRBV4-1	.	TRBJ1-5	CASSPLESHSNQPQHF	TGCGCCAGCAGCCCACTGGAGAGCCACTCCAATCAGCCCCAGCATTTT
.	TRBV6-5	.	TRBJ1-3	CASTQGGNTIYF	TGTGCCAGCACTCAGGGTGGAAACACCATATATTTT
many	TRBV10-3	.	TRBJ1-2	CAFRQGDYGYTF	TGTGCCTTCCGACAAGGGGACTATGGCTACACCTTC
.	TRBV2	TRBD1	TRBJ1-1	CASRKDRASLNTEAFF	TGTGCCAGCAGAAAAGACAGGGCGAGTCTGAACACTGAAGCTTTCTTT
.	TRBV5-5	TRBD2	TRBJ2-5	CASSSSGGIQETQYF	TGTGCCAGCAGCTCTAGCGGGGGGATCCAAGAGACCCAGTACTTC
.	TRBV6-2/TRBV6-3	TRBD1	TRBJ1-5	CASSLRQGARGNQPQHF	TGTGCCAGCAGCCTCCGACAGGGGGCGCGGGGCAATCAGCCCCAGCATTTT
.	TRBV30	.	TRBJ1-1	CAWNPISGKTEAFF	TGTGCCTGGAACCCTATATCAGGGAAAACTGAAGCTTTCTTT
.	TRBV6-2/TRBV6-3	TRBD2	TRBJ2-7	CASSLGGGLYEQYF	TGTGCCAGCAGTTTGGGCGGGGGTCTGTACGAGCAGTACTTC
once	TRBV7-2	.	TRBJ2-5	CASSFGLGGGGETQYF	TGTGCCAGCAGCTTCGGGCTTGGGGGGGGCGGCGAGACCCAGTACTTC
.	TRBV5-4	TRBD2	TRBJ2-3	CASSFGGGEADTQYF	TGTGCCAGCAGCTTTGGCGGGGGGGAGGCAGATACGCAGTATTTT
.	TRBV3-1/TRBV3-2	TRBD1	TRBJ2-2	CASSPGTDTGELFF	TGTGCCAGCAGCCCCGGGACAGACACCGGGGAGCTGTTTTTT
.	TRBV2	.	TRBJ1-2	CASSVQGANYGYTF	TGTGCCAGCAGTGTACAGGGAGCTAACTATGGCTACACCTTC
.	TRBV19	TRBD1	TRBJ2-3	CASSRGQGITDTQYF	TGTGCCAGTAGCCGAGGACAGGGAATCACAGATACGCAGTATTTT
few	TRBV5-4	TRBD2	TRBJ2-5	CASSQGPTSGGAMKTQYF	TGTGCCAGCAGCCAGGGACCGACTAGCGGGGGGGCTATGAAGACCCAGTACTTC
few	TRBV19	.	TRBJ1-5	CASSGVGHQYSNQPQHF	TGTGCCAGTAGTGGCGTGGGACATCAATATAGCAATCAGCCCCAGCATTTT
once	TRBV15	.	TRBJ2-7	CATSRDGLSGSYEQYF	TGTGCCACCAGCAGAGATGGGTTGTCCGGGTCCTACGAGCAGTACTTC
.	TRBV11-2	.	TRBJ1-3	CASSLAGGAGNTIYF	TGTGCCAGCAGCTTAGCTGGAGGTGCTGGAAACACCATATATTTT
.	TRBV5-1	TRBD1	TRBJ1-2	CASSLADRGWGYTF	TGCGCCAGCAGCTTGGCCGACAGGGGTTGGGGCTACACCTTC
.	TRBV11-2	TRBD2	TRBJ2-1	CASSLGAGGYNEQFF	TGTGCCAGCAGCTTAGGAGCGGGGGGTTACAATGAGCAGTTCTTC
.	TRBV5-3	.	TRBJ1-4	CARSAGGSNEKLFF	TGTGCCAGAAGCGCGGGGGGTTCTAATGAAAAACTGTTTTTT
.	TRBV7-2	.	TRBJ1-1	CASSPRALGNTEAFF	TGTGCCAGCAGCCCTAGGGCACTAGGGAACACTGAAGCTTTCTTT
.	TRBV4-2	TRBD1	TRBJ2-2	CASSQPGQGGGTGELFF	TGTGCCAGCAGCCAACCGGGACAGGGGGGAGGCACCGGGGAGCTGTTTTTT
.	TRBV2	.	TRBJ1-1	CATQWGPNTEAFF	TGTGCCACCCAGTGGGGGCCGAACACTGAAGCTTTCTTT
.	TRBV3-1/TRBV3-2	.	TRBJ1-5	CASSQTVGLQPQHF	TGTGCCAGCAGCCAAACAGTTGGGCTTCAGCCCCAGCATTTT
once	TRBV12-3/TRBV12-4	.	TRBJ1-2	CASSLHTFYGYTF	TGTGCCAGCAGTTTACACACCTTCTATGGCTACACCTTC
.	TRBV2	.	TRBJ1-3	CASSGQVSGNTIYF	TGTGCCAGCAGTGGACAGGTCTCTGGAAACACCATATATTTT
.	TRBV5-1	.	TRBJ1-1	CASSFRRDTEAFF	TGCGCCAGCAGCTTCAGGAGGGACACTGAAGCTTTCTTT
.	TRBV5-5	.	TRBJ1-3	CASSLEAGWLLSGNTIYF	TGTGCCAGCAGCTTGGAGGCAGGGTGGCTCCTCTCTGGAAACACCATATATTTT
.	TRBV7-8	TRBD1	TRBJ1-2	CASSLAMGTGANYGYTF	TGTGCCAGCAGCTTAGCCATGGGGACAGGGGCTAACTATGGCTACACCTTC
few	TRBV5-1	.	TRBJ2-1	CASSLAKQSNEQFF	TGCGCCAGCAGCTTGGCCAAACAGAGCAATGAGCAGTTCTTC
.	TRBV18	.	TRBJ1-4	CASSLDRLNEKLFF	TGTGCCAGCTCACTAGACAGGCTTAATGAAAAACTGTTTTTT
.	TRBV5-1	TRBD1	TRBJ1-2	CASSRQGELHYGYTF	TGCGCCAGCAGCCGACAGGGGGAGCTACACTATGGCTACACCTTC
.	TRBV5-5	.	TRBJ2-1	CASSFADSFGEQFF	TGTGCCAGCAGCTTTGCCGATTCCTTCGGTGAGCAGTTCTTC
.	TRBV4-2	.	TRBJ1-5	CASSQERQLNQPQHF	TGTGCCAGCAGCCAAGAGCGGCAGTTAAATCAGCCCCAGCATTTT
.	TRBV3-1/TRBV3-2	.	TRBJ1-6	CASSQAYQGSDSPLHF	TGTGCCAGCAGCCAAGCGTATCAGGGTTCGGATTCACCCCTCCACTTT